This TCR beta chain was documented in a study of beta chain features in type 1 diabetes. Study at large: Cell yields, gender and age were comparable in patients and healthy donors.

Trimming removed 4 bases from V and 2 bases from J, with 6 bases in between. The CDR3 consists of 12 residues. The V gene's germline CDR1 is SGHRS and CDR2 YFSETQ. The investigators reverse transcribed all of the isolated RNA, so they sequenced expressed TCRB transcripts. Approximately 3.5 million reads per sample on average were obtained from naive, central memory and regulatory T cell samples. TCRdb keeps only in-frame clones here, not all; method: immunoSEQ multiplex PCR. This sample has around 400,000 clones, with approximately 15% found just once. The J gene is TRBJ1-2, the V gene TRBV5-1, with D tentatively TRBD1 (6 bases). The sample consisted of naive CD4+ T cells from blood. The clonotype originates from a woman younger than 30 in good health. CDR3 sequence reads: CASSGQNYGYTF. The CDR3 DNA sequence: TGCGCCAGCAGCGGACAGAACTATGGCTACACCTTC.